This section outlines one T cell receptor (beta chain) sequence together with its context. Which antigen it targets is not known. Base qualities are not provided; no much larger clone lies one nucleotide away. Libraries were prepared through 5' RACE. A second PCR of roughly 7 to 11 cycles was performed with a sample-barcoded 5' primer and a J-beta primer mix. A unique molecular identifier was introduced onto each TCR beta cDNA molecule by a template-switch 5' adaptor carrying 12 random nucleotides. Each sample yielded at least 2.5 million CDR3-containing paired-end reads. The Mint cDNA synthesis kit, primed by a TRBC-specific oligonucleotide, was used to synthesize first-strand cDNA from all RNA. Following uracil-DNA glycosylase treatment, a first 18-cycle PCR with universal primers M1SS and BC2_uni_R was performed on all cDNA. Concerning the study's data processing: For normalization, 1 million high-quality reads were randomly selected from each sample, with every read carrying a distinct molecular identifier. Instead of being binned into consensus sequences, reads that shared molecular identifiers were thrown out. MiTCR, run with a Q25 quality threshold and the strictest error-elimination algorithm, handled CDR3 identification, clonotype clustering and error correction. A nonparametric unseen species model with Euler transformation was used to estimate lower-bound total TCR beta diversity. TCRdb reprocessing: public reads trimmed at Q25 with fastp, clones called with MiXCR, in-frame beta chains kept. One record per CDR3 amino acid sequence lists the most common genes and DNA. For this entry, the V and J calls and clone size follow TCRdb and not the study's own pipeline. Here the sample has around 1,800,000 distinct CDR3 sequences; about 39% occur a single time. Of the sample, approximately 22% is held by the ten largest clones.

This entry comes from a study of blood T cells in healthy people across ages (dated by TCRdb to 2013 to 2016). A note on the overall study: Template switching captured roughly one uniquely barcoded TCR beta cDNA molecule per two T cells in model experiments. The study measured age-related changes in TCR beta repertoire diversity using deep sequencing normalized with unique cDNA molecular identifiers. The donors were divided into four age groups: young (average approximately 17 years), middle-aged (approximately 42), aged (62) and long-lived (82). To avoid experimental bias, donors of different ages were distributed randomly across sequencing lanes. Two additional independent replicas of 1 million unique cDNA reads from the same blood draw were analyzed for two donors (one aged 18 to 29 and one aged 80 or older).

Donors were around 37 systemically healthy Caucasian individuals from Russia aged roughly 6 to 90 years. Around 10 milliliters of peripheral blood were collected from each donor into EDTA-treated Vacutainer tubes. Ficoll-Paque density-gradient centrifugation was used to isolate PBMCs, with at least 7 million per sample. Total RNA, at least 6 micrograms per sample, was extracted from PBMCs with Trizol reagent. Naive CD45RAhigh/CD27high T cell percentages were measured by flow cytometry on a PBMC aliquot from every donor. Points the paper makes about the study in general: Because the CMV infection status of the donors was unknown, age-related changes in expanded clonotypes may potentially have been confounded. Compared with the aged group, the long-lived group had more naive CD4+ T cells, fewer expanded clones and increased TCR diversity, suggesting age selection. Estimates of total diversity based on one million sequenced T cells were considered lower bounds and underestimates. Observed TCR beta diversity per million T cells fell roughly linearly with age, and a significant reduction was already apparent by age around 40. Bulk unsorted PBMC profiling prevented conclusive comparison of naive and antigen-experienced compartments. There was a strong correlation between observed TCR beta diversity and the percentage of naive T cells measured by flow cytometry.

The receptor's source is a human donor in good health. The sequenced sample was blood.

The sequenced DNA is TGTGCCAGCAGCCGAAAATCACAGGCCAACACTGAAGCTTTCTTT. Translated, this gives CASSRKSQANTEAFF. The V and J segments used are TRBV7-2 and TRBJ1-1; the D gene is possibly TRBD1, with 5 bases matching. Measured from the cysteine to the phenylalanine, the CDR3 is 15 residues long. Of the read, only the CDR3 DNA is kept; its 45 bases are in frame from base 1. CDR1 and CDR2 were assigned from the germline V gene as SGHTA and FQGNSA. The germline ends are 15 bases apart after V is trimmed by 5 bases and J by 2 bases.